Listed below are T cell receptor beta chains from one sample, sequenced in a study of cytomegalovirus exposure and HLA in healthy donors. Using immunoSEQ multiplex PCR, the repertoire was profiled, and TCRdb retains in-frame clones only, with some absent. The sample lists tens of thousands of clones; approximately 84% were seen once. The material sequenced was PBMCs. These receptors originate from a young woman in good health and CMV-seropositive. Each CDR3 is given without its conserved first and last residue.

TRBV30,TRBJ1-3,AWSVGAGNTIY
TRBV7-3,TRBJ1-1,ASSLFQGFEAF
TRBV28,TRBJ2-1,ASSLGSRGNEQF
TRBV6-1,TRBJ1-2,ASSEAPGQGNYGYT
TRBV25-1,TRBJ2-7,ASSTGQGGTYEQY
TRBV27,TRBJ2-1,ASSDRGLAGRGEQF
TRBV13,TRBJ1-1,ASSLYGTEAF
TRBV10-3,TRBJ2-5,ATGTPQETQY
TRBV6-4,TRBJ2-1,ASRRTSGSDEQF
TRBV4-2,TRBJ2-3,ASSPHRESSTDTQY
TRBV5-4,TRBJ1-2,ASSSYVGPYGYT
TRBV19,TRBJ2-1,ASGGPPEEDEQF
TRBV19,TRBJ1-1,ASSIDRGSEAF
TRBV5-8,TRBJ1-5,ASSGSYRGDQPQH
TRBV5-4,TRBJ1-4,ASSHGSLRGVNEKLF
TRBV7-9,TRBJ2-1,ASSLRNEQF
TRBV7-9,TRBJ2-5,ASRGGAPQETQY
TRBV7-6,TRBJ2-7,ASSPRDSHSYEQY
TRBV4-1,TRBJ1-2,ASSQDHRVYGYT
TRBV5-1,TRBJ2-2,ASSLGLAGDGELF
TRBV6-1,TRBJ1-5,ASSEYVGSGQPQH
TRBV5-1,TRBJ1-2,ASSLGDRGYGYT
TRBV10-2,TRBJ2-7,ASRPTGKGLFHEQY
TRBV4-2,TRBJ2-5,ASSQESGSAGETQY
TRBV7-8,TRBJ2-7,ASSYIADLSYEQY
TRBV5-1,TRBJ1-1,ASRTTGGAGQVEAF
TRBV4-1,TRBJ2-1,ASRGTSGGWYNEQF
TRBV6-1,TRBJ1-6,ASREAGTYNSPLH
TRBV7-2,TRBJ2-3,ASSLSGRVTDTQY
TRBV7-9,TRBJ2-6,ASTLNSGANVLT
TRBV10-1,TRBJ2-1,ASSEWGQGPVNEQF
TRBV28,TRBJ1-2,ASTPLSGGSGYGYT
TRBV14,TRBJ2-1,ASSHQLALGEQF
TRBV9,TRBJ1-2,ASSVTGFGYT
TRBV18,TRBJ1-1,ASSPLGQGKTEAF
TRBV10-3,TRBJ1-1,AISEGPGESTEAF
TRBV5-1,TRBJ1-2,ASSLGPGTGTGGYT
TRBV6-4,TRBJ2-1,ASSDSSGRHTEQF
TRBV5-1,TRBJ2-7,ASSGTRNYEQY
TRBV5-1,TRBJ2-2,ASSLGGFRGTLTGELF
TRBV27,TRBJ2-7,ASSLHRGAGGLYEQY
TRBV10-1,TRBJ1-1,ASSESGNTEAF
TRBV6-4,TRBJ2-7,ASSRQY
TRBV28,TRBJ2-5,ASRARDSERETQY
TRBV28,TRBJ1-1,ASSPGNTEAF